This TCR beta chain was sequenced for a study of control samples from healthy donors and cancer patients. Trimming cost V 5 bases and J 1 base; bases outside gene matches: 14. Germline V gene sequence: CDR1 SEHNR, CDR2 FQNEAQ (reference sequence). The CDR3 is 18 amino acids. This clone has just one count. Clones were sequenced by immunoSEQ multiplex PCR, and TCRdb holds only the in-frame ones, with some missing. Of about 130,000 clones listed, just under 95% are singletons. Sequenced sample: PBMCs. The origin of this receptor is a man aged 55 to 69 with colorectal cancer. This sequence joins TRBV7-9 and TRBJ1-3; 7 bases map to TRBD1. The CDR3 bases are TGTGCCAGCAGCCCCACCAGGGGGGGCCGCGGGTCTGGAAACACCATATATTTT. Translating gives CASSPTRGGRGSGNTIYF.